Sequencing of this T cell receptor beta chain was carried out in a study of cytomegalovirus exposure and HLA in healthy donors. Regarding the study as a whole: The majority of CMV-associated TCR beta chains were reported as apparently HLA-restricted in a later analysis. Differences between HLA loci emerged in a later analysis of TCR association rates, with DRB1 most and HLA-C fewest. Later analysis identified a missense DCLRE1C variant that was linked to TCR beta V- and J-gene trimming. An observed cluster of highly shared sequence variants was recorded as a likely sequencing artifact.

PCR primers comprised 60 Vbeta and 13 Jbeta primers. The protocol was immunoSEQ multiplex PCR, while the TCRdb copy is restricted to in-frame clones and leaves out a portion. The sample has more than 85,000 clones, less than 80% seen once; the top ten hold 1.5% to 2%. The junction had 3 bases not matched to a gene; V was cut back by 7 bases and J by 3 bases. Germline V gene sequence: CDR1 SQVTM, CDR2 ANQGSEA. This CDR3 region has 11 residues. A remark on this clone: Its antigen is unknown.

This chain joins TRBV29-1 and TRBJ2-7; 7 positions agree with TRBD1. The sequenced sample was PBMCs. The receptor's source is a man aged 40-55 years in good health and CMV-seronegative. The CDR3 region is CSGGQNYEQYF. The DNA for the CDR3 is TGCAGCGGGGGACAGAACTACGAGCAGTACTTC.